A selection of T cell receptor beta chains follows, all from one sample in a study of T cell responses to AZD1222 COVID-19 vaccine. Only in-frame clones appear in the TCRdb table, and some are missing; sequencing was by immunoSEQ multiplex PCR. The sample gives 90,000 to 120,000 clones, roughly 90% of which show up once; approximately 4.5% is in the top ten. Sample: peripheral blood, taken on day 0 of AZD1222 vaccination. These receptor sequences come from an adult in good health. Both conserved end residues are part of each CDR3. The D gene is left open where the match is weak. The size field is filled for only some rows; it gives once, few, many or a size class.

D	J	size	V	DNA	CDR3
TRBD2	TRBJ2-2	few	TRBV10-3	TGTGCCATCAGTGAGCTAGCGGAGAACACCGGGGAGCTGTTTTTT	CAISELAENTGELFF
NA	TRBJ2-1	NA	TRBV7-2	TGTGCCAGCAGCTTTACTGGTAGCTCCTACAATGAGCAGTTCTTC	CASSFTGSSYNEQFF
NA	TRBJ1-2	NA	TRBV2	TGTGCCAGCAGTGAGGGAATCGGGAACAGCTATGGCTACACCTTC	CASSEGIGNSYGYTF
TRBD2	TRBJ2-7	NA	TRBV5-4	TGTGCCAGCAGCCCCAGTAGCGGGCTAGCCTACGAGCAGTACTTC	CASSPSSGLAYEQYF
TRBD1	TRBJ1-1	once	TRBV5-1	TGCGCCAGCAGCACTGAGACAGGGCCTAACACTGAAGCTTTCTTT	CASSTETGPNTEAFF
NA	TRBJ2-7	NA	TRBV28	TGTGCCAGCAGCCCACTCCGGGCAGAGCAGTACTTC	CASSPLRAEQYF
NA	TRBJ2-2	NA	TRBV7-3	TGTGCCAGCAGGGATACCTCCACCGGGGAGCTGTTTTTT	CASRDTSTGELFF
NA	TRBJ2-1	NA	TRBV27	TGTGCCAGCAGTTTTCCGGAGCAGTTCTTC	CASSFPEQFF
NA	TRBJ1-5	NA	TRBV5-6	TGTGCCAGCAGCTTGGAGGGACTTAGCAATCAGCCCCAGCATTTT	CASSLEGLSNQPQHF
NA	TRBJ1-3	once	TRBV9	TGTGCCAGCAGCGTAGAGGCCGGCGGAAACACCATATATTTT	CASSVEAGGNTIYF
NA	TRBJ2-1	NA	TRBV7-6	TGTGCCAGCAGCTTAGCGGGAGGCGTCAATGAGCAGTTCTTC	CASSLAGGVNEQFF
TRBD1	TRBJ1-2	once	TRBV7-2	TGTGCCAGCAGCTTAGAAGGGGGCGTGCATGGCTACACCTTC	CASSLEGGVHGYTF
NA	TRBJ2-1	NA	TRBV19	TGTGCCAGTATGGAGAGCCTGGCGAAGGCCTACAATGAGCAGTTCTTC	CASMESLAKAYNEQFF
TRBD2	TRBJ2-7	NA	TRBV7-2	TGTGCCAGCTCCGGAGGACTAGCGGGGGGGACCCAGGGGGAGCAGTACTTC	CASSGGLAGGTQGEQYF
NA	TRBJ1-1	NA	TRBV7-9	TGTGCCAGCAGCTGGGCAGAGGAGGCTGAAGCTTTCTTT	CASSWAEEAEAFF
NA	TRBJ1-3	once	TRBV6-2/TRBV6-3	TGTGCCAGCAGTAAAGACAGCTCTGGAAACACCATATATTTT	CASSKDSSGNTIYF
NA	TRBJ1-2	NA	TRBV18	TGTGCCAGCTATCAGGGGCTTCGAGGCTACACCTTC	CASYQGLRGYTF
TRBD2	TRBJ2-2	once	TRBV6-2/TRBV6-3	TGTGCCAGCAGTTACGATGCTAGCGGGACCGGGGAGCTGTTTTTT	CASSYDASGTGELFF
NA	TRBJ1-2	NA	TRBV6-5	TGTGCCAGCAGTTATTGGCAGGGTGGTGGCTACACCTTC	CASSYWQGGGYTF
NA	TRBJ2-5	NA	TRBV18	TGTGCCAGCTCACCAAAAAACAGGCAAGAGACCCAGTACTTC	CASSPKNRQETQYF
NA	TRBJ1-1	NA	TRBV19	TGTGCCAGTACCCCGAGGAGGGCTAAAAAGAACACTGAAGCTTTCTTT	CASTPRRAKKNTEAFF
NA	TRBJ1-5	NA	TRBV6-5	TGTGCCAGCAGGAGGGGCAACAATCAGCCCCAGCATTTT	CASRRGNNQPQHF
NA	TRBJ1-4	NA	TRBV30	TGTGCCTGTGGTTCAGATGGGGACGAAAAACTGTTTTTT	CACGSDGDEKLFF
NA	TRBJ2-6	NA	TRBV27	TGTGCCAGCAGTTTTAGCGGGGCCAACGTCCTGACTTTC	CASSFSGANVLTF
TRBD1	TRBJ1-2	NA	TRBV14	TGTGCCAGCAGCCAATCCGGGACAGGGGCTCTTGGCTACACCTTC	CASSQSGTGALGYTF
TRBD1	TRBJ2-7	NA	TRBV12-3/TRBV12-4	TGTGCCAGCAGACTAGGACAGGTTACGTACTTC	CASRLGQVTYF
NA	TRBJ1-3	NA	TRBV27	TGTGCCAGCAGTTTAGGGCGGCCCGTAGACACCATATATTTT	CASSLGRPVDTIYF
TRBD1	TRBJ1-1	NA	TRBV5-4	TGTGCCAGCAGCAGGGACAGGGGGAGGAACACTGAAGCTTTCTTT	CASSRDRGRNTEAFF
NA	TRBJ2-2	NA	TRBV9	TGTGCCAGCAGCCCGAGCGCGCTATCGAACACCGGGGAGCTGTTTTTT	CASSPSALSNTGELFF
TRBD2	TRBJ2-5	once	TRBV5-4	TGTGCCAGCAGCTTGAAGGACGGGGGGGAGACCCAGTACTTC	CASSLKDGGETQYF
NA	TRBJ1-2	NA	TRBV5-4	TGTGCCAGCGCCCAGGCAGGGCCCTATGGCTACACCTTC	CASAQAGPYGYTF
NA	TRBJ2-5	NA	TRBV9	TGTGCCAGCAGCGTGGCGGATTCTCAAGAGACCCAGTACTTC	CASSVADSQETQYF
TRBD1	TRBJ1-6	NA	TRBV30	TGTGCCTGGGAACCGGGACAGGGAGTTTCACCCCTCCACTTT	CAWEPGQGVSPLHF
NA	TRBJ2-7	NA	TRBV3-1/TRBV3-2	TGTGCCAGCAGCCAAGTACGAGGCATAAACTCCTACGAGCAGTACTTC	CASSQVRGINSYEQYF
NA	TRBJ2-1	NA	TRBV27	TGTGCCAGCAGTTCACTGCCCGCCTACAATGAGCAGTTCTTC	CASSSLPAYNEQFF
NA	TRBJ1-6	NA	TRBV27	TGTGCCAGCAGTTTATCGGGGACTGATAATTCACCCCTCCACTTT	CASSLSGTDNSPLHF
TRBD1	TRBJ1-1	NA	TRBV29-1	TGCAGCGCTCGGGACAGGGGTTTCGCGAACACTGAAGCTTTCTTT	CSARDRGFANTEAFF
NA	TRBJ2-3	NA	TRBV6-4	TGTGCCAGCAGTAAGACAGACACAGATACGCAGTATTTT	CASSKTDTDTQYF
NA	TRBJ2-3	NA	TRBV7-9	TGTGCCAGCAGCCCAGGGTTGCGGAGCACAGATACGCAGTATTTT	CASSPGLRSTDTQYF
TRBD1	TRBJ2-7	NA	TRBV25-1	TGTGCCAGCAGTCCCTTACAGGGGAATTCCTACGAGCAGTACTTC	CASSPLQGNSYEQYF
TRBD2	TRBJ2-1	NA	TRBV19	TGTGCCAGTAGTTCGAAGACTAGCGGGTCACTCAATGAGCAGTTCTTC	CASSSKTSGSLNEQFF
NA	TRBJ1-3	NA	TRBV10-3	TGTGCCATCAGTGAGGACAGGTCCGCGGGAAACACCATATATTTT	CAISEDRSAGNTIYF
NA	TRBJ2-1	NA	TRBV24-1	TGTGCCACCAGTGACCCCCTGGGACCCTACGATGAGCAGTTCTTC	CATSDPLGPYDEQFF
NA	TRBJ1-2	NA	TRBV27	TGTGCCAGCAGTTGGGGGAGGGACCGAAAAGGGTATGGCTACACCTTC	CASSWGRDRKGYGYTF
NA	TRBJ2-3	NA	TRBV27	TGTGCCAGCAGTTTATCGAAAGGGGGACTTTACCCCCCAGATACGCAGTATTTT	CASSLSKGGLYPPDTQYF
TRBD1	TRBJ1-1	NA	TRBV15	TGTGCCACCAGCAGGGAAAACCAATACGGGACAGCGGGAGCCTTCTTT	CATSRENQYGTAGAFF
NA	TRBJ1-1	NA	TRBV7-2	TGTGCCAGCAGCTTAACGTCAGCCACTGAAGCTTTCTTT	CASSLTSATEAFF
NA	TRBJ2-5	NA	TRBV11-2	TGTGCCAGCAGCCCGGTCGTAGGGCGGGGGACCCAGTACTTC	CASSPVVGRGTQYF
TRBD1	TRBJ1-2	NA	TRBV3-1/TRBV3-2	TGTGCCAGCAGCCAAGGGTCGGGACAGGGAAAAATAGACACCTTC	CASSQGSGQGKIDTF
NA	TRBJ2-1	NA	TRBV14	TGTGCCAGCAGCCTCACGACAGGGACTTACAATGAGCAGTTCTTC	CASSLTTGTYNEQFF
NA	TRBJ1-2	NA	TRBV19	TGTGCCAGTAGTATCAGCCTTGATTGGCGGGCCGTCAGGAATGGCTACACCTTC	CASSISLDWRAVRNGYTF
NA	TRBJ2-2	NA	TRBV12-3/TRBV12-4	TGTGCCAGCAGTTTAACACGTCCCGGGGAGCTGTTTTTT	CASSLTRPGELFF
NA	TRBJ2-3	NA	TRBV6-5	TGTGCCAGCACAGAATACACAGATACGCAGTATTTT	CASTEYTDTQYF
NA	TRBJ2-3	once	TRBV19	TGTGCCAGTAGTATAGGGATACCGGTGACAGATACGCAGTATTTT	CASSIGIPVTDTQYF
TRBD2	TRBJ2-1	NA	TRBV9	TGTGCCAGCAGCTCTCTACTAGCGGGGGGAGGAAATGAGCAGTTCTTC	CASSSLLAGGGNEQFF
NA	TRBJ1-2	NA	TRBV7-9	TGTGCCAGCAGCCTCTTCCTCTATGGCTACACCTTC	CASSLFLYGYTF
NA	TRBJ1-2	NA	TRBV6-2/TRBV6-3	TGTGCCAGCAGTTACGATCGGGACTACTATGGCTACACCTTC	CASSYDRDYYGYTF
NA	TRBJ1-5	once	TRBV6-2/TRBV6-3	TGTGCCAGCAGTTCGGGTCTTTATCAGCCCCAGCATTTT	CASSSGLYQPQHF